Listed here are 27 T cell receptor beta chains from one sample, sequenced in a study of blood T cell repertoires in COVID-19. Using immunoSEQ multiplex PCR, the repertoire was profiled, and TCRdb retains in-frame clones only, with some absent. The table lists roughly 350,000 clones, approximately 87% of them singletons. Source material: peripheral blood. All receptors come from a woman aged 25 to 39 with COVID-19, enrolled during active disease.

The V gene is TRBV2, the J gene TRBJ1-5; possible D gene TRBD1, 5 bases. The CDR3 length is 13 residues. From germline, CDR1 is SNHLY and CDR2 FYNNEI. V was pared by 10 bases and J by 9 bases, with 19 bases between. The chain's CDR3 is CATHEAAGGPQHF. The CDR3 nucleotides read TGTGCCACCCATGAAGCGGCCGGGGGGCCCCAGCATTTT.

This clone was picked up a small number of times. The chain recombines TRBV6-5 with TRBJ2-5; the D is unclear. Germline assignment: CDR1 MNHEY and CDR2 SVGAGI. The CDR3 has 13 residues. V was cut by 6 bases and J by 1 base, with 9 bases left in between. The CDR3 loop reads CASSRESQETQYF. The DNA for the CDR3 is TGTGCCAGCAGCCGTGAGTCCCAAGAGACCCAGTACTTC.

V is TRBV5-1 and J is TRBJ2-3; TRBD2 matches 8 bases. This CDR3 contains 16 residues. Germline assignment: CDR1 SGHRS and CDR2 YFSETQ. Germline trimming cut 4 bases from V and 0 bases from J; bases unmatched to any gene: 7. The CDR3 loop reads CASSGTSGLSTDTQYF. The CDR3 region has the DNA TGCGCCAGCAGCGGAACTAGCGGTTTAAGCACAGATACGCAGTATTTT.

The rearrangement joins TRBV5-1 to TRBJ2-5, with 8 bases matching TRBD1. Germline-derived CDR1 and CDR2 are SGHRS and YFSETQ. V shed 4 bases and J 2 bases; nucleotides not matched to a gene: 7. The CDR3 contains 15 residues. The CDR3 DNA reads TGCGCCAGCAGCGTCGGGACAGGCCAACAAGAGACCCAGTACTTC. Amino acids: CASSVGTGQQETQYF.

The chain is built from TRBV30 and TRBJ2-6; 11 bases fit TRBD1. This CDR3 is built from 19 residues. Germline assignment: CDR1 GTSNPN and CDR2 SVGIG (reference sequence). With V trimmed by 1 base and J by 3 bases, 11 bases remained unmatched. CDR3 coding DNA: TGTGCCTGGAGTGGACCCGGACAGGGGGCGCCGGTTGGGGCCAACGTCCTGACTTTC. Amino acid sequence: CAWSGPGQGAPVGANVLTF. Together with reference TRBV30 and TRBJ2-6, the CDR3 gives the full variable domain: SQTIHQWPATLVQPVGSPLSLECTVEGTSNPNLYWYRQAAGRGLQLLFYSVGIGQISSEVPQNLSASRPQDRQFILSSKKLLLSDSGFYLCAWSGPGQGAPVGANVLTFGAGSRLTVL.

The chain links TRBV18 to TRBJ1-1, with 7 nucleotides matching TRBD1. The V gene end was trimmed by 5 bases and the J gene end by 1 base; junction bases not matched to a gene: 4. The germline V gene has CDR1 KGHSH and CDR2 LQKENI. This CDR3 has 14 amino acids. The DNA for the CDR3 is TGTGCCAGCTCAGCTGACAGGGCGAACACTGAAGCTTTCTTT. Translated: CASSADRANTEAFF. The entire variable domain, with the rest obtained from reference TRBV18 and TRBJ1-1, is as follows: NAGVMQNPRHLVRRRGQEARLRCSPMKGHSHVYWYRQLPEEGLKFMVYLQKENIIDESGMPKERFSAEFPKEGPSILRIQQVVRGDSAAYFCASSADRANTEAFFGQGTRLTVV.

This clone was seen a single time. The chain has TRBV2 and TRBJ1-2; TRBD1 is a possible D gene (5 bases). Germline V gene lookup returns CDR1 SNHLY and CDR2 FYNNEI. Trimming shortened V by 0 bases and J by 6 bases, and 17 bases separated the two germline ends. This CDR3 region has 16 residues. CDR3 sequence: CASSEAGGGTWDGYTF. In DNA form, the CDR3 reads TGTGCCAGCAGTGAAGCGGGGGGTGGCACGTGGGATGGCTACACCTTC.

The count of this clone is one. The chain recombines TRBV7-3 with TRBJ1-1, with D possibly TRBD1 on 6 matching bases. The CDR3 is made up of 14 amino acids. CDR1 is SGHTA, CDR2 FQGTGA, per germline. V dropped 5 bases and J dropped 3 bases, with 13 bases sitting between them. The CDR3 DNA reads TGTGCCAGCAGCGACACAGGGTTGGACACTGAAGCTTTCTTT. The encoded protein is CASSDTGLDTEAFF. Full variable domain (rest looked up from reference TRBV7-3 and TRBJ1-1): GAGVSQTPSNKVTEKGKYVELRCDPISGHTALYWYRQSLGQGPEFLIYFQGTGAADDSGLPNDRFFAVRPEGSVSTLKIQRTERGDSAVYLCASSDTGLDTEAFFGQGTRLTVV.

The CDR3 nucleotides read TGCGCCAGCAGCCGGGACAGGCCCGCAACTAATGAAAAACTGTTTTTT. Protein sequence: CASSRDRPATNEKLFF. The rearrangement links TRBV4-1 to TRBJ1-4, with 8 bases aligning to TRBD1. Trimming took 4 bases from V and 0 from J; bases not matched to a gene: 4. Germline assignment: CDR1 MGHRA and CDR2 YSYEKL. CDR3 length equals 16 residues.

The chain carries TRBV24-1 and TRBJ2-2, with D possibly TRBD1 on 5 matching bases. The CDR3 contains 13 residues. V shed 4 bases and J shed 6 bases, with 8 bases lying between them. Germline V lookup: CDR1 KGHDR, CDR2 SFDVKD. The CDR3 nucleotides are TGTGCCACCAGTGAGCAGGGTGCCGGGGAGCTGTTTTTT. Protein: CATSEQGAGELFF.

The genes are TRBV10-3 and TRBJ2-7, with 7 bases that match TRBD1. Germline loops: CDR1 ENHRY, CDR2 SYGVKD. Trimming removed 5 bases from V and 0 bases from J; junction bases left unmatched: 7. There are 15 residues in the CDR3. In nucleotides, the CDR3 is TGTGCCATCAGTCCGGGACAGCGATTCTCCTACGAGCAGTACTTC. Amino acid sequence: CAISPGQRFSYEQYF.

The chain uses TRBV6-5 and TRBJ2-3; 9 positions agree with TRBD2. The CDR3 sequence is 15 residues long. The V gene's germline CDR1 is MNHEY and CDR2 SVGAGI. The J segment lost 5 bases and the V segment lost 5 bases, leaving 8 bases of the junction unmatched. CDR3: CASSPSTSGRDTQYF. The CDR3 region has the DNA TGTGCCAGCAGTCCATCGACTAGCGGAAGAGATACGCAGTATTTT.

The chain is built from TRBV2 and TRBJ2-1; the match to TRBD2 covers 11 bases. The CDR3 contains 13 residues. CDR1 and CDR2 from the germline V gene are SNHLY and FYNNEI. J was trimmed by 6 bases and V by 5 bases; bases with no gene match: 0. The CDR3 nucleotides are TGTGCCAGCAGTACTAGCGGGAGCAATGAGCAGTTCTTC. Translation gives CASSTSGSNEQFF.

The chain recombines TRBV9 with TRBJ2-7; D perhaps matches TRBD2 (6 bases). This CDR3 region has 15 residues. In germline, CDR1 is SGDLS, CDR2 YYNGEE. Between the trimmed V and J ends, which lost 0 bases and 0 bases, there was a span of 10 bases. DNA of the CDR3: TGTGCCAGCAGCGTAGCGGTGGGAGGCTCCTACGAGCAGTACTTC. It is translated as CASSVAVGGSYEQYF.

V gene TRBV13 combines with J gene TRBJ2-3, with 7 bases identical to TRBD2. The CDR3 extends over 17 amino acids. V lost 0 bases to trimming and J lost 2 bases; unmatched junction nucleotides: 8. The germline V gene has CDR1 PRHDT and CDR2 FYEKMQ (reference sequence). In DNA, the CDR3 is TGTGCCAGCAGCTTAGGCCAGAATAGCGGGTACACAGATACGCAGTATTTT. It specifies CASSLGQNSGYTDTQYF.

This chain joins TRBV2 and TRBJ2-3; a possible D gene is TRBD2 (6 bases). V lost 4 bases to trimming and J lost 2 bases, with 13 bases between them. This CDR3 region has 15 residues. Looked up from germline, CDR1 is SNHLY and CDR2 is FYNNEI. CDR3 nucleotide sequence: TGTGCCAGCAGTGGGGGCGGGACTCTCACAGATACGCAGTATTTT. It encodes CASSGGGTLTDTQYF.

The CDR3 nucleotides read TGCGCCAGCAGCTTGGCGGACAGTGTGGTTGAGCAGTTCTTC. It is translated as CASSLADSVVEQFF. The chain carries TRBV5-1 and TRBJ2-1; tentative D call: TRBD1 (6 bases). V shed 0 bases and J shed 9 bases, with 13 bases lying between them. Germline V gives CDR1 SGHRS, CDR2 YFSETQ. The CDR3 covers 14 residues.

The genes are TRBV29-1 and TRBJ2-7; 8 bases agree with TRBD2. The V gene end was trimmed by 7 bases and the J gene end by 4 bases; junction bases not matched to a gene: 6. This CDR3 has 12 amino acids. Per the germline V gene, CDR1 is SQVTM and CDR2 is ANQGSEA. CDR3 in amino acids: CSALAGSYEQYF. DNA of the CDR3: TGCAGCGCCTTAGCGGGATCGTACGAGCAGTACTTC.

V and J are TRBV10-3 and TRBJ1-5; possible D gene TRBD1, 5 bases. Per germline, CDR1 ENHRY and CDR2 SYGVKD. The CDR3 runs to 13 residues. The V end was cut by 2 bases, the J end by 7 bases, with 9 bases between. The CDR3 DNA is TGTGCCATCAGTGAGGGGGCTCGACAGCCCCAGCATTTT. It specifies CAISEGARQPQHF.

Comment on this clone: This sample includes further DNA sequences coding for the same CDR3. The chain links TRBV20-1 to TRBJ2-7; D might be TRBD2 (6 bases). Trimming left V 3 bases short and J 7 bases short, with 10 bases between. The CDR3 has 11 amino acids. In germline, CDR1 is DFQATT, CDR2 SNEGSKA (reference sequence). The CDR3, as DNA: TGCAGTGCTAGTCTCGGGGGAGAGCAGTACTTC. This codes for CSASLGGEQYF.

The chain links TRBV9 to TRBJ2-1; the D gene is possibly TRBD2 (6 bases). Trimming stripped 0 bases from V and 7 bases from J, with 14 bases between. From germline, CDR1 is SGDLS and CDR2 YYNGEE. CDR3 length: 15 residues. The CDR3 coding sequence is TGTGCCAGCAGCGTAGCTAGCGCCCCCCGGAATGAGCAGTTCTTC. Its translation is CASSVASAPRNEQFF.

This clone appeared a single time. The chain is built from TRBV5-5 and TRBJ2-5, with TRBD1 identical over 7 bases. The ends lost 3 bases at V and 2 bases at J; junction bases unmatched: 4. This CDR3 is 14 amino acids long. Per germline, CDR1 SGHKS and CDR2 YYEKEE (reference sequence). This CDR3 reads CASSWDSTQETQYF. The CDR3 nucleotides read TGTGCCAGCAGCTGGGACAGTACTCAAGAGACCCAGTACTTC.

This chain uses TRBV19 with TRBJ1-1; 12 bases align to TRBD1. This CDR3 has 18 residues. Trimming removed 6 bases from V and 0 bases from J; junction bases left unmatched: 11. The germline V gene has CDR1 LNHDA and CDR2 SQIVND (reference sequence). DNA of the CDR3: TGTGCCAGTAGCCGTGGGGACAGGGGGCAGTCGTTGAACACTGAAGCTTTCTTT. Amino acids: CASSRGDRGQSLNTEAFF.

J is TRBJ2-5 and V is TRBV7-9; TRBD2 is a possible D gene (6 bases). Germline V gene sequence: CDR1 SEHNR, CDR2 FQNEAQ (reference sequence). Deletions cut 4 bases from V and 5 bases from J, with 14 bases between. The CDR3 extends over 14 amino acids. This CDR3 reads CASSSLLGTETQYF. The DNA for the CDR3 is TGTGCCAGCAGCTCCCTCTTGGGGACTGAGACCCAGTACTTC.

This clone was seen once. The V call is TRBV5-5, the J call TRBJ2-1; TRBD2 matches at 8 bases. Germline CDR1 reads SGHKS; CDR2 reads YYEKEE (reference sequence). The trim removed 4 bases at V and 2 bases at J, leaving 14 bases unmatched. The CDR3 spans 18 residues. The CDR3 sequence is CASSLTGIGRAPYNEQFF. The CDR3 DNA is TGTGCCAGCAGCCTTACAGGGATCGGGAGGGCCCCCTACAATGAGCAGTTCTTC.

The chain employs TRBV27 and TRBJ2-7; D gene ambiguous. The CDR3 contains 13 residues. The V gene lost 3 bases and the J gene lost 0 bases, with 6 bases spanning the gap. CDR1 and CDR2 (germline): MNHEY, SMNVEV (reference sequence). The DNA for the CDR3 is TGTGCCAGCAGTTTCGCGGCCTCCTACGAGCAGTACTTC. Translating gives CASSFAASYEQYF.

This clone was recorded once. The rearrangement joins TRBV7-2 to TRBJ2-2; the match to TRBD2 covers 7 bases. Trimming removed 10 bases from V and 3 bases from J; junction bases left unmatched: 8. This CDR3 contains 14 residues. CDR1 and CDR2 from the germline V gene are SGHTA and FQGNSA. CDR3 DNA: TGTGCCATCCGGGGGGAGTGGGACACCGGGGAGCTGTTTTTT. This translates into CAIRGEWDTGELFF.